The 28 T cell receptor beta chains in this list originate from one sample, sequenced in a study of T cells in Graves' hyperthyroidism and ophthalmopathy. There were TCR beta CDR3 regions amplified from RNA transcripts. HTBI primers were employed in a first-round RT-PCR of the TCR CDR3. TCRdb called the multiplex PCR reads again in MiXCR, with one record for every CDR3 protein. The sample shows about 640,000 distinct CDR3 sequences, roughly 20% of them seen only once. Source material: blood. These TCRs come from a man aged 30 to 45 with Graves' ophthalmopathy.

This clonotype was seen at least ten times. The chain links TRBV20-1 to TRBJ1-1; D is perhaps TRBD1 (5 bases). V lost 3 bases, J lost 0 bases, and 11 bases lay in between. The CDR3 has 14 residues. The germline CDR1 and CDR2 sequences are DFQATT and SNEGSKA (reference sequence). CDR3 sequence reads: CSARRQGMNTEAFF. CDR3 in DNA: TGCAGTGCTAGGCGCCAGGGCATGAACACTGAAGCTTTCTTT.

This clonotype was seen repeatedly, ten times or more. This rearrangement joins TRBV28 to TRBJ1-1; D may be TRBD1 (5 bases). CDR3 length: 14 residues. Per germline, CDR1 MDHEN and CDR2 SYDVKM. V was shortened by 4 bases and J by 6 bases, with 15 bases between the two germline ends. The CDR3 protein is CASSSPGIVAEAFF. The CDR3 coding sequence is TGTGCCAGCAGTTCACCAGGGATAGTGGCTGAAGCTTTCTTT.

In its sample, this clonotype was seen a few times. The V call is TRBV4-1, the J call TRBJ1-6, with TRBD1 as a possible D gene (6 bases). The CDR3 extends over 13 amino acids. The V end lost 4 bases, the J end lost 10 bases, and 11 bases lay between the germline ends. Germline V lookup: CDR1 MGHRA, CDR2 YSYEKL. The CDR3 loop is CASSPRQDSPLHF. Written as DNA, the CDR3 is TGCGCCAGCAGCCCTCGACAGGACTCACCCCTCCACTTT.

The rearrangement joins TRBV11-2 to TRBJ2-1; 16 bases align to TRBD2. Germline V gene lookup returns CDR1 SGHAT and CDR2 FQNNGV. CDR3 length: 16 residues. With 5 bases clipped from V and 9 bases from J, the junction kept 7 bases outside the gene matches. CDR3 residues: CASSLGTSGRGGEQFF. DNA for the CDR3: TGTGCCAGCAGCCTCGGGACTAGCGGGAGGGGGGGTGAGCAGTTCTTC.

This clonotype was seen more than once but under ten times. This chain uses TRBV29-1 with TRBJ2-7; the match to TRBD2 covers 9 bases. In germline, CDR1 is SQVTM, CDR2 ANQGSEA. The CDR3 has 13 residues. The V and J ends lost 4 bases and 2 bases, in that order; junction bases with no gene match: 3. CDR3 sequence: CSVALAGTYEQYF. CDR3 bases: TGCAGCGTTGCCCTAGCGGGGACCTACGAGCAGTACTTC.

This clonotype appeared a few times. The chain couples TRBV19 to TRBJ1-1; D gene uncertain. CDR3 length: 14 residues. The germline V gene has CDR1 LNHDA and CDR2 SQIVND (reference sequence). Between the trimmed V and J ends, which lost 3 bases and 3 bases, there was a span of 11 bases. The CDR3 nucleotides are TGTGCCAGTAGTATCGAGGTAGCGGACACTGAAGCTTTCTTT. Protein product: CASSIEVADTEAFF.

This clonotype has a count of ten or more. V is TRBV18 and J is TRBJ2-7, with D perhaps given as TRBD1 or TRBD2 (5 bases each). The CDR3 spans 14 residues. Deletions cut 8 bases from V and 6 bases from J, with 20 bases between. CDR1 is KGHSH and CDR2 is LQKENI in the germline V gene. The CDR3 DNA reads TGTGCCAGCGGGTCAGGGACCTTCCCCTCCGAGCAGTACTTC. It is translated as CASGSGTFPSEQYF.

This clonotype appeared many times. The chain joins TRBV7-9 to TRBJ1-6; tentatively, D is TRBD1 (5 bases). The V gene's germline CDR1 is SEHNR and CDR2 FQNEAQ (reference sequence). The CDR3 runs 13 residues. V was cut by 9 bases and J by 5 bases, with 11 bases left in between. CDR3 DNA sequence: TGTGCCAGTACCCAGGGCAATAATTCACCCCTCCACTTT. Encoded protein: CASTQGNNSPLHF.

This rearrangement joins TRBV20-1 to TRBJ2-1; D possibly corresponds to TRBD2 (5 bases). V was shortened by 5 bases and J by 3 bases, with 14 bases between the two germline ends. CDR1 and CDR2 (germline): DFQATT, SNEGSKA (reference sequence). The CDR3 spans 14 residues. The CDR3 spells CSAPYPGNYNEQFF. As DNA, the CDR3 is TGCAGTGCTCCTTATCCCGGGAACTACAATGAGCAGTTCTTC.

This clonotype was detected a few times. This chain links TRBV18 with TRBJ2-1; 14 positions agree with TRBD2. The germline V gene encodes CDR1 KGHSH and CDR2 LQKENI. Trimming removed 4 bases from V and 8 bases from J; junction bases left unmatched: 4. The CDR3 covers 15 residues. CDR3 nucleotides: TGTGCCAGCTCACGGACTAGCGGGAGGTTCGATGAGCAGTTCTTC. It codes for CASSRTSGRFDEQFF.

This clonotype was recorded a few times. A read error may produce the germline difference seen at one junction end. The chain has TRBV11-2 and TRBJ2-6; 14 bases map to TRBD2. The CDR3 has 19 residues. Germline V gene data show CDR1 as SGHAT and CDR2 as FQNNGV. CDR3 sequence (DNA): TGTGCCGGCAGCCTCCTCCCGGGACTAGCGGGAGCTGGGGCCAACGTCCTGACTTTC. Its translation: CAGSLLPGLAGAGANVLTF.

This clonotype was observed many times. This sequence joins TRBV7-2 and TRBJ2-7; TRBD2 matches 12 bases. The CDR3 extends over 15 amino acids. Trimming removed 1 base from V and 7 bases from J; junction bases left unmatched: 5. The germline gives CDR1 SGHTA, CDR2 FQGNSA. CDR3: CASSLEGLAGREQYF. The CDR3 bases are TGTGCCAGCAGCTTAGAAGGACTAGCGGGAAGAGAGCAGTACTTC.

About this clonotype itself: The conserved phenylalanine or tryptophan normally closing the CDR3 is absent here, so this likely arose from a read error. The J gene is TRBJ1-1, the V gene TRBV10-1; D gene ambiguous. Germline CDR1 WNHNN, CDR2 SYGVQD (reference sequence). Trimming pared 0 bases from V and 6 bases from J, leaving 11 bases between. This CDR3 contains 14 residues. The CDR3, as DNA: TGCGCCAGCAGTGAGTCGACGGGGAGAGCTGAAGCTTTCCTT. Its protein is CASSESTGRAEAFL.

This clonotype has just a few counts. A much more abundant neighbour one base away suggests this may be a read error. The V call is TRBV2, the J call TRBJ2-7; 7 bases are a match to TRBD2. The V gene's germline CDR1 is SNHLY and CDR2 FYNNEI. This CDR3 has 14 amino acids. V shed 4 bases and J 2 bases; nucleotides not matched to a gene: 5. CDR3 in amino acids: CASSAAGSPYEQYF. The CDR3, as DNA: TGTGCCAGCAGTGCAGCGGGGAGCCCCTACGAGCAGTACTTC.

In the case of this clonotype: A clone one base away is much larger, so this may be a read error. The chain recombines TRBV19 with TRBJ2-5; D is unclear. Germline-derived CDR1 and CDR2 are LNHDA and SQIVND (reference sequence). V was shortened by 3 bases and J by 4 bases, with 9 bases between the two germline ends. The CDR3 covers 13 residues. As DNA, the CDR3 is TGTGCCAGTAGTATTTCCTACGGAGAGACCCAGTACTTC. Protein product: CASSISYGETQYF.

In this sample, this clonotype turned up a few times. This sequence joins TRBV5-4 and TRBJ2-1; D not certain. Deletions cut 0 bases from V and 10 bases from J, with 8 bases between. The CDR3 contains 12 residues. Per germline, CDR1 SGHNT and CDR2 YYREEE (reference sequence). CDR3 sequence: CASSLDSWEQFF. The CDR3 region has the DNA TGTGCCAGCAGCTTGGACTCATGGGAGCAGTTCTTC.

This clonotype was counted a few times. The V gene is TRBV9, the J gene TRBJ2-3, with 8 bases that match TRBD2. The germline gives CDR1 SGDLS, CDR2 YYNGEE. With 3 bases clipped from V and 1 base from J, the junction kept 7 bases outside the gene matches. The CDR3 totals 16 residues. The CDR3 sequence: CASSARMGLGTDTQYF. The CDR3 DNA sequence: TGTGCCAGCAGCGCGAGGATGGGACTAGGCACAGATACGCAGTATTTT.

There are a few counts of this clonotype. The chain uses TRBV20-1 and TRBJ2-3; TRBD2 agrees at 11 bases. The CDR3 is made up of 17 amino acids. CDR1 DFQATT and CDR2 SNEGSKA come from the germline V gene (reference sequence). The J segment lost 0 bases and the V segment lost 1 base, leaving 6 bases of the junction unmatched. CDR3 DNA sequence: TGCAGTGCTAGAGCGGGGATAGCGGGAGGGAGCACAGATACGCAGTATTTT. It codes for CSARAGIAGGSTDTQYF.

CDR3: CSVGQDQNTGELFF. The CDR3 nucleotides read TGCAGCGTAGGACAGGACCAGAACACCGGGGAGCTGTTTTTT. V usage is TRBV29-1 and J usage is TRBJ2-2; 7 bases line up with TRBD1. The CDR3 runs to 14 residues. CDR1 and CDR2 (germline): SQVTM, ANQGSEA. J gave up 1 base and V 6 bases, and 5 bases lay outside the gene matches.

This clonotype was picked up many times. The J gene is TRBJ2-5, the V gene TRBV18; 8 bases agree with TRBD2. J gave up 2 bases and V 5 bases, and 1 base lay outside the gene matches. Germline CDR1 KGHSH, CDR2 LQKENI. The CDR3 length is 13 residues. CDR3 sequence reads: CASSIAGQETQYF. The CDR3 region has the DNA TGTGCCAGCTCAATAGCGGGGCAAGAGACCCAGTACTTC.

This clonotype was detected many times. The chain links TRBV28 to TRBJ1-5; 7 positions agree with TRBD1. Trimming removed 8 bases from V and 6 bases from J; junction bases left unmatched: 7. This CDR3 has 13 residues. Germline CDR1 MDHEN, CDR2 SYDVKM. The CDR3 loop is CASSDRAGQPQHF. CDR3 nucleotide sequence: TGTGCCAGCTCAGACAGGGCGGGTCAGCCCCAGCATTTT.

The table lists this clonotype with a few counts. The chain couples TRBV6-2 or TRBV6-3 to TRBJ2-3; D is unclear. The CDR3 has 14 amino acids. Germline CDR1 is MNHEY and CDR2 is SVGEGT. The V and J ends lost 2 bases and 2 bases respectively, with 8 bases between them. This chain's CDR3 is CASSYTRDTDTQYF. The CDR3 DNA reads TGTGCCAGCAGTTACACGCGTGACACAGATACGCAGTATTTT.

The rearrangement joins TRBV20-1 to TRBJ2-2; D remains unclear. Per germline, CDR1 DFQATT and CDR2 SNEGSKA (reference sequence). The CDR3 is 15 residues long. With 2 bases removed from V and 0 bases from J, the gap between germline ends came to 10 bases. CDR3: CSARSGATNTGELFF. CDR3 bases: TGCAGTGCTAGATCCGGAGCTACGAACACCGGGGAGCTGTTTTTT.

The genes are TRBV9 and TRBJ1-2; tentative D call: TRBD1 (6 bases). The CDR3 contains 15 residues. The V end was cut by 6 bases, the J end by 6 bases, with 21 bases between. CDR1 is SGDLS, CDR2 YYNGEE, per germline. As DNA, the CDR3 is TGTGCCAGCACCGGAGCAGGAGGGGGGGGGAATGGCTACACCTTC. It codes for CASTGAGGGGNGYTF.

V is TRBV20-1 and J is TRBJ2-3; D is unclear. The V and J ends lost 1 base and 4 bases respectively, with 6 bases between them. CDR3 length: 12 amino acids. Germline values: CDR1 DFQATT, CDR2 SNEGSKA (reference sequence). CDR3 coding DNA: TGCAGTGCTAGAGTTAGATCAGATACGCAGTATTTT. Amino acids: CSARVRSDTQYF.

The J gene is TRBJ1-2, the V gene TRBV27; 9 bases align to TRBD1. CDR1 is MNHEY, CDR2 SMNVEV, per germline (reference sequence). The CDR3 is 13 residues long. V gave up 5 bases and J gave up 8 bases; unmatched junction bases: 6. The DNA for the CDR3 is TGTGCCAGCAGTCCACAGGGGGCGGGAGGCTACACCTTC. This codes for CASSPQGAGGYTF.

The chain uses TRBV6-1 and TRBJ1-5; TRBD1 might be the D (5 bases). The CDR3 loop spans 15 amino acids. V lost 6 bases to trimming and J lost 2 bases, with 14 bases between them. Germline V CDR1 and CDR2: MNHNS, SASEGT. DNA for the CDR3: TGTGCCAGCAGCCCCCTAGGGGTAGGCAATCAGCCCCAGCATTTT. It codes for CASSPLGVGNQPQHF.

This rearrangement joins TRBV3-1 to TRBJ2-5; possible D gene TRBD1, 6 bases. Germline V gives CDR1 LGHDT, CDR2 YNNKEL (reference sequence). V lost 2 bases and J 12 bases, leaving 13 bases between the germline ends. The CDR3 extends over 12 amino acids. The CDR3 DNA reads TGTGCCAGCAGCCAACCTGGGGCAGGGGAGTACTTC. Protein: CASSQPGAGEYF.